This TCR beta chain originates from a study of T cells in Graves' hyperthyroidism and ophthalmopathy. Study information: Peripheral blood draws took place at initial diagnosis, ahead of any treatment.

On this clonotype itself: Its antigen is unidentified.

TCR beta CDR3 regions were amplified from RNA transcripts. The primer set for the first-round RT-PCR of the TCR CDR3 was HTBI. TCRdb called the multiplex PCR reads again in MiXCR, with one record for every CDR3 protein. The sample contains over 700,000 distinct CDR3 sequences, approximately 40% of which appear only once. The study's findings and limits: Among thyroid clonotypes expanded above 0.001, most also appeared in blood. Ophthalmopathy prediction by the model preceded onset by a median about 6 months.

Trimming took 8 bases from V and 3 from J, leaving 11 bases between them. The germline gives CDR1 MGHDK, CDR2 SYGVNS. This CDR3 contains 13 residues. The PBMCs studied were ones that came from about 10 ml fresh peripheral blood. Sequencing used blood. The TCR sequence derives from a woman between 35 and 50 years old with Graves' hyperthyroidism. The chain recombines TRBV25-1 with TRBJ2-1; the D is unclear. The CDR3 protein is CASLSPYYNEQFF. The CDR3, as DNA: TGTGCCAGCCTTTCCCCTTACTACAATGAGCAGTTCTTC.